This T cell receptor beta chain is drawn from a study of cytomegalovirus exposure and HLA in healthy donors. 13 Jbeta primers and 60 Vbeta primers were used for the PCR. Measured with immunoSEQ multiplex PCR; TCRdb has only the in-frame clones, and not every one. The data contain around 120,000 clones, about four fifths of them singletons. There are 13 residues in the CDR3. With V trimmed by 7 bases and J by 3 bases, 8 bases remained unmatched. The germline V gene encodes CDR1 SQVTM and CDR2 ANQGSEA. This clone was seen once. As yet, its antigen is unknown. Overall study results and limits: In a later analysis, at a false discovery rate of 0.05, 16,951 TCR beta sequences were associated with HLA alleles.

The chain recombines TRBV29-1 with TRBJ2-7, with 8 bases fitting TRBD2. The TCR comes from a male donor in good health and CMV-seropositive. The sequenced sample was PBMCs. The CDR3 loop is CSARTSLFYEQYF. The CDR3 DNA follows: TGCAGCGCAAGGACTAGCCTATTCTACGAGCAGTACTTC.